The 12 T cell receptor beta chains below all came from one sample that was sequenced in a study of cytomegalovirus exposure and HLA in healthy donors. Primers: 60 Vbeta forward and 13 Jbeta reverse. Data came from immunoSEQ multiplex PCR; TCRdb stores just in-frame clones and leaves some out. This sample has 150,000 to 200,000 clones, with around 81% found just once. Sequenced material: PBMCs. The origin of the receptors is a woman aged 40 to 55 in good health and CMV-seronegative.

The chain is built from TRBV7-3 and TRBJ2-1; 10 positions match TRBD2. This CDR3 contains 14 residues. Germline trimming cut 5 bases from V and 6 bases from J; bases unmatched to any gene: 4. Germline values: CDR1 SGHTA, CDR2 FQGTGA. CDR3 bases: TGTGCCAGCAGCCTCGGACTAGCGGCCAATGAGCAGTTCTTC. It codes for CASSLGLAANEQFF.

J is TRBJ1-2 and V is TRBV7-3; 9 bases fit TRBD1. Germline trimming cut 5 bases from V and 4 bases from J; bases unmatched to any gene: 2. The CDR3 length is 13 residues. The germline CDR1 and CDR2 sequences are SGHTA and FQGTGA. CDR3 amino acids: CASSQTGGYGYTF. In DNA, the CDR3 is TGTGCCAGCAGCCAGACAGGGGGCTATGGCTACACCTTC.

Only one count was recorded for this clone. The chain carries TRBV5-1 and TRBJ1-2; no clear D. Trimming cost V 0 bases and J 0 bases, with 9 bases left between them. The CDR3 runs to 15 residues. Germline CDR1 reads SGHRS; CDR2 reads YFSETQ. CDR3 bases: TGCGCCAGCAGCTTGGGCAGTATCGCTAACTATGGCTACACCTTC. Amino acid sequence: CASSLGSIANYGYTF.

CDR3 in amino acids: CASSSTGVVSGTEAFF. The CDR3 nucleotides read TGTGCCAGTAGTTCAACAGGGGTTGTATCGGGCACTGAAGCTTTCTTT. The chain recombines TRBV19 with TRBJ1-1; TRBD1 matches 7 bases. The CDR3 is made up of 16 amino acids. V was pared by 5 bases and J by 4 bases, with 13 bases of the junction left unmatched. Per germline, CDR1 LNHDA and CDR2 SQIVND (reference sequence).

The chain recombines TRBV18 with TRBJ1-5; D gene unclear. CDR1 is KGHSH, CDR2 LQKENI, per germline. V shed 6 bases and J shed 5 bases, with 14 bases lying between them. There are 14 residues in the CDR3. The CDR3 bases are TGTGCCAGCTCCCTAACGCTAGGCGATCAGCCCCAGCATTTT. Protein product: CASSLTLGDQPQHF. Using reference TRBV18 and TRBJ1-5 for the parts outside the CDR3, the full variable domain is NAGVMQNPRHLVRRRGQEARLRCSPMKGHSHVYWYRQLPEEGLKFMVYLQKENIIDESGMPKERFSAEFPKEGPSILRIQQVVRGDSAAYFCASSLTLGDQPQHFGDGTRLSIL.

This chain joins TRBV6-1 and TRBJ2-7; no firm D call. The CDR3 length is 13 residues. V lost 1 base and J lost 6, with 10 bases in between. Germline V gives CDR1 MNHNS, CDR2 SASEGT. The CDR3 protein is CASSEGELVEQYF. As DNA, the CDR3 is TGTGCCAGCAGTGAAGGCGAGCTCGTCGAGCAGTACTTC.

The V and J genes are TRBV6-6 and TRBJ1-1; perhaps TRBD1 as D (5 bases). Trimming stripped 6 bases from V and 1 base from J, with 12 bases between. The CDR3 spans 14 residues. Germline V CDR1 and CDR2: MNHNY, SVGAGI (reference sequence). In nucleotides, the CDR3 is TGTGCCAGCAGCGGGGGGGTAAAGAACACTGAAGCTTTCTTT. Amino acid sequence: CASSGGVKNTEAFF.

This clone was seen only a few times. The rearrangement uses TRBV6-1 and TRBJ1-2; the D gene is possibly TRBD1 (5 bases). The germline CDR1 and CDR2 sequences are MNHNS and SASEGT. Trimming removed 3 bases at V and 6 bases at J, with 14 bases between. The CDR3 is 14 amino acids. Here the CDR3 reads CASSDSAGWNGYTF. The CDR3 DNA reads as TGTGCCAGCAGTGATTCGGCAGGGTGGAATGGCTACACCTTC.

The chain links TRBV29-1 to TRBJ1-4; D not certain. Germline values: CDR1 SQVTM, CDR2 ANQGSEA. CDR3 length: 14 amino acids. Trimming removed 7 bases at V and 4 bases at J, with 16 bases between. The CDR3 nucleotides read TGCAGCGCTGTTTCCCCGGGGAGTAATGAAAAACTGTTTTTT. Protein: CSAVSPGSNEKLFF.

V and J are TRBV14 and TRBJ2-1; D possibly corresponds to TRBD2 (5 bases). V dropped 2 bases and J dropped 9 bases, with 14 bases sitting between them. This CDR3 contains 14 residues. CDR1 and CDR2 from the germline V gene are SGHDN and FVKESK. CDR3 in amino acids: CASSQIVIRGEQFF. In DNA, the CDR3 is TGTGCCAGCAGCCAAATAGTAATCCGGGGTGAGCAGTTCTTC.

The V and J genes are TRBV5-1 and TRBJ1-4, with D hard to call. Trimming removed 1 base at V and 0 bases at J, with 7 bases between. CDR3 size: 15 residues. Germline V gives CDR1 SGHRS, CDR2 YFSETQ. CDR3 bases: TGCGCCAGCAGCTTGACTGAACCAACTAATGAAAAACTGTTTTTT. It encodes CASSLTEPTNEKLFF. Based on the CDR3 plus reference TRBV5-1 and TRBJ1-4, the full variable domain is KAGVTQTPRYLIKTRGQQVTLSCSPISGHRSVSWYQQTPGQGLQFLFEYFSETQRNKGNFPGRFSGRQFSNSRSEMNVSTLELGDSALYLCASSLTEPTNEKLFFGSGTQLSVL.

This clone has more than one count but fewer than ten. The chain recombines TRBV2 with TRBJ1-4; 8 nucleotides line up with TRBD1. J gave up 0 bases and V 6 bases, and 3 bases lay outside the gene matches. CDR3 length: 15 residues. Per germline, CDR1 SNHLY and CDR2 FYNNEI. CDR3 DNA sequence: TGTGCCAGCAGGGACAGGGAGGCAACTAATGAAAAACTGTTTTTT. Its translation: CASRDREATNEKLFF.